The 22 T cell receptor beta chains in this list originate from one sample, sequenced in a study of T cell repertoires in cytomegalovirus infection. TCRdb re-derived calls from the reads in MiXCR, one entry per CDR3 protein. The table includes some 700,000 distinct CDR3 sequences, approximately 40% detected once. The specimen sequenced was PBMCs. The source of these receptors is a human donor in good health (CMV status not recorded). Some clones in this sample may be carry-over from other donors' samples.

J is TRBJ2-3 and V is TRBV7-2; D gene ambiguous. Trimming left V 0 bases short and J 0 bases short, with 10 bases between. The CDR3 consists of 16 residues. Germline loops: CDR1 SGHTA, CDR2 FQGNSA. The CDR3 nucleotides are TGTGCCAGCAGCTTAGCACCGAGTACTAGCACAGATACGCAGTATTTT. This sequence encodes CASSLAPSTSTDTQYF.

The chain recombines TRBV28 with TRBJ2-7; weak D call: TRBD2 (6 bases). This CDR3 is built from 14 residues. CDR1 is MDHEN and CDR2 is SYDVKM in the germline V gene. Between the trimmed V and J ends, which lost 7 bases and 4 bases, there was a span of 17 bases. The CDR3 loop is CASTPWDSGYEQYF. The CDR3 bases are TGTGCCAGCACCCCATGGGACTCAGGATACGAGCAGTACTTC.

The genes are TRBV7-6 and TRBJ2-7; TRBD1 might be the D (5 bases). CDR3 length: 16 residues. Germline V gene data show CDR1 as SGHVS and CDR2 as FNYEAQ. Trimming left V 5 bases short and J 8 bases short, with 25 bases between. CDR3 loop: CASSTTLGRQPLKQYF. Here the CDR3 DNA reads TGTGCCAGCAGCACCACCCTCGGCCGACAGCCTTTGAAGCAGTACTTC.

This chain links TRBV3-1 with TRBJ2-1; the D gene is possibly TRBD2 (6 bases). The CDR3 is 17 residues long. Germline lookup yields CDR1 LGHDT and CDR2 YNNKEL (reference sequence). V shed 0 bases and J shed 2 bases, with 14 bases lying between them. The CDR3 spells CASSQDDGTQPYNEQFF. The CDR3 bases are TGTGCCAGCAGCCAAGATGACGGGACTCAGCCCTACAATGAGCAGTTCTTC.

This clonotype occurred once. This clone may be a read error of a much larger clone one base away. Lacking the conserved final phenylalanine or tryptophan, this CDR3 likely reflects a read error. The gene calls are TRBV7-8 and TRBJ2-7; 7 bases match TRBD2. After removal of 1 base from V and 3 bases from J, the junction contained 12 bases not matched to a gene. The CDR3 covers 17 residues. CDR1 and CDR2 (germline): SGHVS, FQNEAQ. CDR3 amino acids: CASSLVGEGGAIYEQYL. CDR3 in DNA: TGTGCCAGCAGCTTAGTGGGGGAGGGAGGGGCCATCTACGAGCAGTACCTC.

The chain is built from TRBV6-6 and TRBJ1-5, with D hard to call. This CDR3 spans 14 amino acids. Trimming cost V 8 bases and J 0 bases, with 11 bases left between them. CDR1 is MNHNY, CDR2 SVGAGI, per germline (reference sequence). CDR3 nucleotide sequence: TGTGCCAGCGGGCTCAGTAATAGCAATCAGCCCCAGCATTTT. Translation gives CASGLSNSNQPQHF.

This clonotype was seen only a few times. V gene TRBV7-8 combines with J gene TRBJ1-4; no clear D. V shed 8 bases and J shed 7 bases, with 20 bases lying between them. The germline gives CDR1 SGHVS, CDR2 FQNEAQ. The CDR3 is 15 amino acids. CDR3 amino acids: CASATFGGNREKLFF. For the CDR3, the DNA is TGTGCCAGCGCCACGTTTGGAGGGAACCGTGAAAAACTGTTTTTT.

This clonotype was seen many times. The chain links TRBV7-9 to TRBJ1-1; no definite D call. This CDR3 spans 12 amino acids. Germline CDR1 reads SEHNR; CDR2 reads FQNEAQ (reference sequence). V lost 1 base and J lost 6, with 6 bases in between. The CDR3 region is CASSLVWSEAFF. CDR3 nucleotides: TGTGCCAGCAGCTTAGTCTGGTCTGAAGCTTTCTTT.

This chain links TRBV29-1 with TRBJ2-1; D not resolved. In germline, CDR1 is SQVTM, CDR2 ANQGSEA. The V and J ends lost 7 bases and 6 bases respectively, with 7 bases between them. The CDR3 runs to 10 residues. CDR3 coding DNA: TGCAGCGCTGCAGTCAATGAGCAGTTCTTC. Encoded protein: CSAAVNEQFF.

This clonotype was seen a handful of times. V and J are TRBV27 and TRBJ1-2; no firm D call. V lost 3 bases and J lost 1, with 18 bases in between. CDR1 and CDR2 from the germline V gene are MNHEY and SMNVEV (reference sequence). This CDR3 contains 17 residues. CDR3 loop: CASSFLAEPENNYGYTF. The CDR3 DNA reads as TGTGCCAGCAGTTTTCTAGCAGAGCCAGAAAATAACTATGGCTACACCTTC.

The sample holds one count of this clonotype. A single base separates this from a much larger clone, so it may be a read error. V gene TRBV7-6 combines with J gene TRBJ1-1, with D tentatively TRBD1 (5 bases). Germline V gene lookup returns CDR1 SGHVS and CDR2 FNYEAQ. There are 14 residues in the CDR3. This CDR3 is CASSPNWGNTEASF. The DNA of the CDR3 is TGTGCCAGCAGTCCTAATTGGGGGAACACTGAAGCTTCCTTT.

The V call is TRBV30, the J call TRBJ2-7; D unresolved. The CDR3 runs 11 residues. Germline V gene data show CDR1 as GTSNPN and CDR2 as SVGIG (reference sequence). The ends were cut back, 3 bases at V and 3 bases at J, with 6 bases in the middle. The CDR3 loop is CAWRVDYEQYF. The CDR3 DNA reads TGTGCCTGGAGAGTTGACTACGAGCAGTACTTC.

The genes are TRBV7-9 and TRBJ2-1; 10 bases fit TRBD2. The CDR3 contains 14 residues. V lost 6 bases to trimming and J lost 8 bases; unmatched junction nucleotides: 7. Germline V gene lookup returns CDR1 SEHNR and CDR2 FQNEAQ (reference sequence). DNA for the CDR3: TGTGCCAGCAGAAATAGCGGGGGGTTACATGAGCAGTTCTTC. Its protein product is CASRNSGGLHEQFF.

This clonotype was observed many times. In DNA form, the CDR3 reads TGTGCCAGCAGCCGGACAGGCTACACCGGGGAGCTGTTTTTT. This translates into CASSRTGYTGELFF. The rearrangement links TRBV7-2 to TRBJ2-2; 7 bases line up with TRBD1. The CDR3 loop spans 14 amino acids. From germline, CDR1 is SGHTA and CDR2 FQGNSA. With 5 bases clipped from V and 3 bases from J, the junction kept 3 bases outside the gene matches.

This sequence joins TRBV19 and TRBJ2-1; D is possibly TRBD2 (5 bases). This CDR3 has 14 residues. CDR1 is LNHDA, CDR2 SQIVND, per germline (reference sequence). The V gene lost 3 bases and the J gene lost 13 bases, with 19 bases spanning the gap. The CDR3 region is CASSIGAMGRDQFF. The DNA of the CDR3 is TGTGCCAGTAGTATTGGTGCGATGGGTCGGGATCAGTTCTTC.

Comment on this clonotype: Without the conserved terminal phenylalanine or tryptophan, this CDR3 likely stems from a read error. The chain employs TRBV12-3 or TRBV12-4 and TRBJ2-3; D is uncertain. V was clipped by 7 bases and J by 5 bases, with 7 bases between them. The CDR3 is 11 amino acids. The CDR3 coding sequence is TGTGCCAGCAATACCGGAGATACGCAGTATTTG. Amino acid sequence: CASNTGDTQYL.

This clonotype occurred a few times. The CDR3 sequence: CASSLRQGEQYF. The CDR3 DNA sequence: TGTGCCAGCAGTTTACGACAGGGCGAGCAGTACTTC. The rearrangement uses TRBV28 and TRBJ2-7, with 7 positions matching TRBD1. CDR1 and CDR2 from the germline V gene are MDHEN and SYDVKM. V shed 2 bases, J shed 6 bases, and the junction held 1 base outside the gene matches. The CDR3 is 12 residues long.

This clonotype was found a few times. V usage is TRBV28 and J usage is TRBJ2-5; TRBD1 agrees at 7 bases. The CDR3 sequence is 14 residues long. Germline CDR1 is MDHEN and CDR2 is SYDVKM. J lost 2 bases, V lost 3 bases, and 3 bases had no gene match. Written as DNA, the CDR3 is TGTGCCAGCAGTTTCCCCAGGGGGCAAGAGACCCAGTACTTC. This encodes CASSFPRGQETQYF. Looking up the rest from reference TRBV28 and TRBJ2-5 gives the full variable domain: DVKVTQSSRYLVKRTGEKVFLECVQDMDHENMFWYRQDPGLGLRLIYFSYDVKMKEKGDIPEGYSVSREKKERFSLILESASTNQTSMYLCASSFPRGQETQYFGPGTRLLVL.

This clonotype was seen once. CDR3 residues: CASSSGGAGRGFWNTEAFF. The CDR3 DNA reads TGTGCCAGCAGCTCGGGCGGTGCGGGACGAGGATTTTGGAACACTGAAGCTTTCTTT. The chain couples TRBV5-5 to TRBJ1-1, with D maybe TRBD1 (5 bases). Trimming cost V 3 bases and J 1 base, with 25 bases left between them. This CDR3 region has 19 residues. CDR1 SGHKS and CDR2 YYEKEE come from the germline V gene (reference sequence). Looking up the rest from reference TRBV5-5 and TRBJ1-1 gives the full variable domain: DAGVTQSPTHLIKTRGQQVTLRCSPISGHKSVSWYQQVLGQGPQFIFQYYEKEERGRGNFPDRFSARQFPNYSSELNVNALLLGDSALYLCASSSGGAGRGFWNTEAFFGQGTRLTVV.

This clonotype came up a few times. The V call is TRBV28, the J call TRBJ2-1; no firm D call. V shed 5 bases and J shed 3 bases, with 8 bases lying between them. The CDR3 totals 13 residues. CDR1 and CDR2 (germline): MDHEN, SYDVKM. The CDR3 is CASSPARYNEQFF. The CDR3 DNA reads TGTGCCAGCAGTCCCGCTCGCTACAATGAGCAGTTCTTC.

The chain's CDR3 is CASSTRQGSGTDTQYF. The CDR3 DNA reads as TGTGCCAGCAGCACCCGACAGGGGAGCGGGACAGATACGCAGTATTTT. The chain is built from TRBV7-6 and TRBJ2-3; 8 nucleotides match TRBD1. The CDR3 has 16 residues. The V gene's germline CDR1 is SGHVS and CDR2 FNYEAQ. Trimming removed 5 bases from V and 3 bases from J; junction bases left unmatched: 10.

This clonotype was seen a handful of times. The J gene is TRBJ1-5, the V gene TRBV28; no clear D. This CDR3 is built from 14 residues. The germline V gene has CDR1 MDHEN and CDR2 SYDVKM. Trimming stripped 6 bases from V and 0 bases from J, with 9 bases between. The CDR3 nucleotides read TGTGCCAGCAGGTGGGAGTATAGCAATCAGCCCCAGCATTTT. This translates into CASRWEYSNQPQHF.